The 12 T cell receptor beta chains below come from one sample, sequenced in a study of shared clonotypes between healthy human individuals. Generated by immunoSEQ multiplex PCR, the TCRdb table keeps only in-frame clones and is missing some. The sample shows 2 million to 2.5 million clones, approximately 93% of them seen only once. Sequencing used naive CD4+ T cells from PBMCs. Subset indicated: CD45RA+ positively selected. These receptors were taken from a young man in good health. Some clones in this sample may be carry-over from other donors' samples.

The chain combines TRBV28 with TRBJ1-2, with unresolved D. The CDR3 is made up of 14 amino acids. Germline CDR1 is MDHEN and CDR2 is SYDVKM. V dropped 10 bases and J dropped 5 bases, with 20 bases sitting between them. The CDR3, as DNA: TGTGCCACCTCTCGGGTGGGAGGTGTTTATGGCTACACCTTC. Translation: CATSRVGGVYGYTF.

This chain uses TRBV28 with TRBJ1-2, with D possibly matching TRBD1 (6 bases). Germline values: CDR1 MDHEN, CDR2 SYDVKM. The CDR3 runs to 15 residues. V lost 4 bases and J 4 bases, leaving 16 bases between the germline ends. CDR3: CASSSLFGGLYGYTF. The CDR3 DNA is TGTGCCAGCAGTTCGCTCTTTGGGGGGCTCTATGGCTACACCTTC.

The V gene is TRBV5-6, the J gene TRBJ2-3; no clear D. With 4 bases removed from V and 6 bases from J, the gap between germline ends came to 21 bases. Germline V lookup: CDR1 SGHDT, CDR2 YYEEEE. This CDR3 comprises 16 residues. The CDR3 here is CASSPLAPRAKDTQYF. CDR3 sequence (DNA): TGTGCCAGCAGCCCGTTGGCCCCCCGGGCGAAGGATACGCAGTATTTT.

The rearrangement joins TRBV15 to TRBJ2-1; TRBD1 might be the D (6 bases). Trimming removed 0 bases from V and 5 bases from J, with 11 bases in between. This CDR3 has 15 amino acids. Germline lookup yields CDR1 LNHNV and CDR2 YYDKDF (reference sequence). This chain's CDR3 is CATSRDRRGNNEQFF. The DNA of the CDR3 is TGTGCCACCAGCAGAGATCGCAGGGGCAACAATGAGCAGTTCTTC. The full variable domain, in which reference TRBV15 and TRBJ2-1 provide the parts outside the CDR3, is DAMVIQNPRYQVTQFGKPVTLSCSQTLNHNVMYWYQQKSSQAPKLLFHYYDKDFNNEADTPDNFQSRRPNTSFCFLDIRSPGLGDTAMYLCATSRDRRGNNEQFFGPGTRLTVL.

CDR3 loop: CAIAPRGDTEAFF. The CDR3 DNA follows: TGTGCCATCGCTCCTCGGGGGGACACTGAAGCTTTCTTT. The J gene is TRBJ1-1, the V gene TRBV10-3; D is possibly TRBD1 (5 bases). The length of the CDR3 is 13 residues. Germline-derived CDR1 and CDR2 are ENHRY and SYGVKD. Trimming left V 8 bases short and J 3 bases short, with 13 bases between.

This chain joins TRBV27 and TRBJ2-3; unclear D gene. The CDR3 runs to 13 residues. The V end was cut by 6 bases, the J end by 7 bases, with 14 bases between. Germline V gene lookup returns CDR1 MNHEY and CDR2 SMNVEV (reference sequence). The DNA of the CDR3 is TGTGCCAGCAGCCGTATGGGTTCAAATACGCAGTATTTT. Protein: CASSRMGSNTQYF.

Details on this clone: The same CDR3 is also encoded by other DNA sequences in this sample. The genes are TRBV5-1 and TRBJ1-5; 8 bases fit TRBD1. Germline V gene data show CDR1 as SGHRS and CDR2 as YFSETQ. The ends lost 4 bases at V and 5 bases at J; junction bases unmatched: 5. The CDR3 spans 14 residues. The CDR3 region has the DNA TGCGCCAGCAGCCCTGGACAGGGAGATCAGCCCCAGCATTTT. It encodes CASSPGQGDQPQHF.

CDR3 bases: TGTGCCAGCAGCTTCGGCCGGGGGCCGGGAGAGACCCAGTACTTC. This gives the protein CASSFGRGPGETQYF. The chain uses TRBV7-3 and TRBJ2-5; D is tentatively TRBD1 or TRBD2 (6 bases each). This CDR3 comprises 15 residues. Germline CDR1 is SGHTA and CDR2 is FQGTGA. Trimming shortened V by 3 bases and J by 4 bases, and 15 bases separated the two germline ends.

V and J are TRBV7-9 and TRBJ2-2; no clear D. The CDR3 sequence is 15 residues long. In germline, CDR1 is SEHNR, CDR2 FQNEAQ (reference sequence). Trimming left V 1 base short and J 3 bases short, with 9 bases between. In DNA form, the CDR3 reads TGTGCCAGCAGCTTAGATTGGTCGGACACCGGGGAGCTGTTTTTT. This encodes CASSLDWSDTGELFF. Together with reference TRBV7-9 and TRBJ2-2, the CDR3 gives the full variable domain: DTGVSQNPRHKITKRGQNVTFRCDPISEHNRLYWYRQTLGQGPEFLTYFQNEAQLEKSRLLSDRFSAERPKGSFSTLEIQRTEQGDSAMYLCASSLDWSDTGELFFGEGSRLTVL.

CDR3 DNA sequence: TGTGCCTGGAGGGTGGGAGGCTGGGGGACCGGGGAGCTGTTTTTT. As protein: CAWRVGGWGTGELFF. The rearrangement joins TRBV30 to TRBJ2-2; the D gene is possibly TRBD2 (6 bases). Germline V gene data show CDR1 as GTSNPN and CDR2 as SVGIG (reference sequence). Deletions cut 3 bases from V and 5 bases from J, with 16 bases between. The CDR3 is made up of 15 amino acids.

The table lists this clone with a count of one. V is TRBV4-3 and J is TRBJ2-1; the D gene is possibly TRBD2 (5 bases). Germline CDR1 LGHNA, CDR2 YSLEER. V was trimmed by 0 bases and J by 4 bases, leaving 10 bases between them. CDR3 size: 15 residues. CDR3 nucleotide sequence: TGCGCCAGCAGCCAAGAAGGCACGGGGTACAATGAGCAGTTCTTC. Translating it yields CASSQEGTGYNEQFF.

This sequence joins TRBV10-3 and TRBJ1-5; 7 bases align to TRBD1. Germline V gene sequence: CDR1 ENHRY, CDR2 SYGVKD. The trim removed 3 bases at V and 4 bases at J, leaving 3 bases unmatched. CDR3 length equals 14 residues. The DNA for the CDR3 is TGTGCCATCAGTGAAGGGACAGCTAATCAGCCCCAGCATTTT. It translates to CAISEGTANQPQHF.